This is a list of T cell receptor beta chains from one sample in a study of shared clonotypes between healthy human individuals. The assay was immunoSEQ multiplex PCR, and TCRdb's table has in-frame clones only and misses some. The sample consists of hundreds of thousands of clones, roughly 95% of them appearing once. The sample comprised naive CD8+ T cells sorted from blood. The receptors were sampled from a woman aged 30 to 39 in good health. Each CDR3 is given with its conserved first and last residue. Each record gives: D gene, clone size, J gene, V gene, CDR3 DNA, CDR3 protein. A D gene is named only where the DNA matches it firmly. Size is stated for part of the rows, as once, few or many counts, or as a class when the clone is expanded.

TRBD1 | . | TRBJ2-5 | TRBV7-6 | TGTGCCAGCAGCGGGACAGAGAAACAAGAGACCCAGTACTTC | CASSGTEKQETQYF
. | . | TRBJ2-7 | TRBV2 | TGTGCCAGCAGTGACCGACAGGTGTCCTACGAGCAGTACTTC | CASSDRQVSYEQYF
. | . | TRBJ2-5 | TRBV7-9 | TGTGCCAGCAGCTTAGTAGCAAACGAGGGTGAGCAGTACTTC | CASSLVANEGEQYF
. | . | TRBJ2-5 | TRBV28 | TGTGCCAGCAGTTTAAGGGGGAAGGAGACCCAGTACTTC | CASSLRGKETQYF
. | . | TRBJ2-2 | TRBV21-1 | TGTGCCAGCAGCAACCCAGCGATGGTAGCCGGGGAGCTGTTTTTT | CASSNPAMVAGELFF
. | . | TRBJ2-1 | TRBV30 | TGTGCCTGGAGTTCGGGTTCGAATGAGCAGTTCTTC | CAWSSGSNEQFF
TRBD1 | . | TRBJ2-3 | TRBV5-1 | TGCGCCAGCAGCTTGGGGACAGGGTCCGGGTATACGCAGTATTTT | CASSLGTGSGYTQYF
. | . | TRBJ2-3 | TRBV5-5 | TGTGCCAGCAGCTGGGACGGACGGAGATACACAGATACGCAGTATTTT | CASSWDGRRYTDTQYF
. | . | TRBJ2-2 | TRBV5-4 | TGTGCCAGCACCCGCGCGGCCGGGGAGCTGTTTTTT | CASTRAAGELFF
. | . | TRBJ2-7 | TRBV16 | TGTGCCAGCAGCCCGGGGTACGAGCAGTACTTC | CASSPGYEQYF
. | . | TRBJ2-3 | TRBV7-9 | TGTGCCAGCAGCTCACCGCTGACTAACTCGGGTGCAGATACGCAGTATTTT | CASSSPLTNSGADTQYF
. | . | TRBJ1-1 | TRBV5-6 | TGTGCCAGCAGCTTTGGTACTCATGATTCCGAAGCTTTCTTT | CASSFGTHDSEAFF
. | . | TRBJ2-1 | TRBV5-4 | TGTGCCAGCAGCTTGGGGTTCCGGGGCTCCTACAATGAGCAGTTCTTC | CASSLGFRGSYNEQFF
. | . | TRBJ2-1 | TRBV29-1 | TGCAGCGTTGGGGGGGCGAGGTTGAGGACTGAGCAGTTCTTC | CSVGGARLRTEQFF
TRBD2 | . | TRBJ2-1 | TRBV11-3 | TGTGCCAGCAGCGCCACCGGGACTAGCGCGTACAATGAGCAGTTCTTC | CASSATGTSAYNEQFF
. | . | TRBJ2-1 | TRBV27 | TGTGCCAGCAGTCCCGGCCCGGTACAAAAAGTCTTC | CASSPGPVQKVF
TRBD1 | . | TRBJ1-1 | TRBV19 | TGTGCCAGTAGTCCCCCGACAGGGGGCACTGAAGCTTTCTTT | CASSPPTGGTEAFF
TRBD2 | . | TRBJ2-1 | TRBV7-6 | TGTGCCAGCAGCTTAGCGGGAGGGGTGGATGAGCAGTTCTTC | CASSLAGGVDEQFF
TRBD1 | . | TRBJ2-5 | TRBV7-8 | TGTGCCAGCAGCGTTAACACAGGGGTTATCGAGACCCAGTACTTC | CASSVNTGVIETQYF
TRBD2 | . | TRBJ2-7 | TRBV28 | TGTGCCAGCAGTTTCCCCGGGAGGGGCTCCTACGAGCAGTACTTC | CASSFPGRGSYEQYF
. | . | TRBJ2-5 | TRBV13 | TGTGCCAGCAGCTTAGACGGCGCGGTGGGGGGGACCCAGTACTTC | CASSLDGAVGGTQYF
TRBD2 | . | TRBJ2-7 | TRBV28 | TGTGCCAGCAGTTACTCCTCCCGGACTAGACGCTCCTACGAGCAGTACTTC | CASSYSSRTRRSYEQYF
. | . | TRBJ1-3 | TRBV19 | TGTGCCAGCGAGGACATTCCCTCTGGAAACACCATATATTTT | CASEDIPSGNTIYF
. | once | TRBJ2-2 | TRBV29-1 | TGCAGCGTGATGACGGGGGAGCTGTTTTTT | CSVMTGELFF
TRBD1 | once | TRBJ1-2 | TRBV7-2 | TGTGCCAGCAGCTTAGGAGGGACAGGGAACTATGGCTACACCTTC | CASSLGGTGNYGYTF
. | . | TRBJ1-2 | TRBV7-9 | TGTGCCAGCAGCCCACCTCTGAGGGTTAACTATGGCTACACCTTC | CASSPPLRVNYGYTF
. | . | TRBJ1-1 | TRBV14 | TGTGCCAGCAGCGTCGTTGGCACTGAAGCTTTCTTT | CASSVVGTEAFF
. | . | TRBJ1-2 | TRBV19 | TGTGCCAGTAGCCCTAGGGCCGCAGCGGATGGCTACACCTTC | CASSPRAAADGYTF
TRBD2 | . | TRBJ2-2 | TRBV28 | TGTGCCAGCACCGAGGAGCGGGAGATGAACACCGGGGAGCTGTTTTTT | CASTEEREMNTGELFF
TRBD2 | . | TRBJ2-1 | TRBV7-9 | TGTGCCAGCAGCTCAGGACTAGCGGGAGGACCTACTTCCTACAATGAGCAGTTCTTC | CASSSGLAGGPTSYNEQFF
. | . | TRBJ1-4 | TRBV4-1 | TGCGCCAGCAGCCAAGATCTGAGAAAACTGTTTTTT | CASSQDLRKLFF
. | . | TRBJ2-2 | TRBV2 | TGTGCCAGTAAGGAGGTGGGGCAGGGGACTCGGGGCACCGGGGAGCTGTTTTTT | CASKEVGQGTRGTGELFF
TRBD2 | . | TRBJ2-2 | TRBV28 | TGTGCCAGCACCCGTCTAGCGGTATACACCGGGGAGCTGTTTTTT | CASTRLAVYTGELFF
. | . | TRBJ1-2 | TRBV7-8 | TGTGCCAGCACCCTACCAGGGGTGGGGTATGGCTACACCTTC | CASTLPGVGYGYTF
. | . | TRBJ2-3 | TRBV2 | TGTGCCAGCAGTAGAGGGGGCACAGATACGCAGTATTTT | CASSRGGTDTQYF
. | . | TRBJ2-7 | TRBV19 | TGTGCCAGTAGTATAGATGCACAGTCCTACGAGCAGTACTTC | CASSIDAQSYEQYF
. | . | TRBJ2-2 | TRBV27 | . | CASNSVFGAGELFF
. | . | TRBJ1-1 | TRBV13 | TGTGCCAGCAGCGCCCGGACAAGGAACACTGAAGCTTTCTTT | CASSARTRNTEAFF
TRBD1 | . | TRBJ2-1 | TRBV5-6 | TGTGCCAGCAGCATAGGGACAGGGGTTGATGAGCAGTTCTTC | CASSIGTGVDEQFF
TRBD2 | once | TRBJ2-7 | TRBV6-1 | TGTGCCAGCATTGCTAGCGGTTACGAGCAGTACTTC | CASIASGYEQYF
. | . | TRBJ1-5 | TRBV27 | TGTGCCAGCAGTTTACAAGGAGGCAATCAGCCCCAGCATTTT | CASSLQGGNQPQHF